Listed here is a single T cell receptor (beta chain). This clone's antigen is unknown. Base qualities were left out, and no much larger clone turns up one base away. The sample is drawn from a study of T cell changes during pregnancy in multiple sclerosis (dated by TCRdb to about 2019). With respect to the entire study: The study examined how the T cell repertoire changed over the course of pregnancy in women with multiple sclerosis.

The protocol used for the library was the immunoSEQ multiplex PCR assay. TCRdb carries this immuneACCESS record with in-frame sequences only. Its versions omit some clonotypes, under half of them owing to an unresolved V gene in the studies checked, with the rest unexplained. Across this sample there are roughly 80,000 clones, with approximately 93% seen only once. Clones ranked in the top ten supply roughly 2.5% of the sample. Specimen: peripheral blood, collected in the second trimester of pregnancy. The receptor's source is a female donor with multiple sclerosis, enrolled in a pregnancy study.

The bases read TGTGCCAGTAGTATAGCAGGGGACAGGGGATACCAGCCCCAGCATTTT. Its protein is CASSIAGDRGYQPQHF. The sequence links TRBV19 to TRBJ1-5; TRBD1 agrees with 10 junctional bases. Trimmed from V: 1 base; trimmed from J: 7 bases; junction bases lacking a gene match: 7. Measured from the cysteine to the phenylalanine, the CDR3 is 16 residues long. Here the CDR3 DNA is all that survives: 48 bases in frame from base 1. CDR1 is given as LNHDA and CDR2 as SQIVND, both from the germline V gene (reference sequence).